A single sample gave rise to the 14 T cell receptor beta chains below, sequenced in a study of shared clonotypes between healthy human individuals. Sequencing was performed with immunoSEQ multiplex PCR; in TCRdb, only in-frame clones are kept and a portion is missing. The data show just over 2,000,000 clones, 90% to 95% seen once. Sequenced: naive CD4+ T cells sorted from blood. As to subset: CD45RA+ positively selected. The receptors were gathered from a man aged 18 to 35 in good health.

The gene calls are TRBV6-5 and TRBJ2-7, with D perhaps TRBD2 (6 bases). Trimming removed 4 bases at V and 3 bases at J, with 16 bases between. Germline V lookup: CDR1 MNHEY, CDR2 SVGAGI. The CDR3 sequence is 15 residues long. Here the CDR3 DNA reads TGTGCCAGCAGTTTGCTGGCTAGCGAGAACTACGAGCAGTACTTC. Its protein product is CASSLLASENYEQYF.

The rearrangement uses TRBV5-1 and TRBJ2-7; TRBD1 agrees at 8 bases. CDR1 and CDR2 (germline): SGHRS, YFSETQ. The CDR3 runs to 14 residues. V gave up 3 bases and J gave up 4 bases; unmatched junction bases: 6. The CDR3 region has the DNA TGCGCCAGCAGCTCTCCCGGGACAGGATACGAGCAGTACTTC. Encoded protein: CASSSPGTGYEQYF.

The chain joins TRBV7-2 to TRBJ2-3, with D unclear. Germline assignment: CDR1 SGHTA and CDR2 FQGNSA. The ends were cut back, 4 bases at V and 10 bases at J, with 15 bases in the middle. CDR3 length: 13 residues. The DNA of the CDR3 is TGTGCCAGCAGCTCCTCTGGACGCGACTCGCAGTATTTT. It yields the protein CASSSSGRDSQYF.

The V gene is TRBV5-1, the J gene TRBJ2-5; 13 positions match TRBD2. V was pared by 3 bases and J by 2 bases, with 4 bases of the junction left unmatched. Per the germline V gene, CDR1 is SGHRS and CDR2 is YFSETQ. The CDR3 loop spans 16 amino acids. In nucleotides, the CDR3 is TGCGCCAGCAGCTCCTCACTAGCGGGGGGGCAAGAGACCCAGTACTTC. Translating gives CASSSSLAGGQETQYF.

The chain links TRBV10-3 to TRBJ2-1; D is possibly TRBD1 or TRBD2 (5 bases each). Trimming left V 7 bases short and J 5 bases short, with 15 bases between. CDR1 and CDR2 from the germline V gene are ENHRY and SYGVKD. The CDR3 covers 14 residues. The chain's CDR3 is CAITRGTQNNEQFF. The CDR3 nucleotides read TGTGCCATCACCAGAGGGACGCAGAACAATGAGCAGTTCTTC.

The table lists this clone with a count of one. J is TRBJ1-5 and V is TRBV6-1; D gene unclear. The CDR3 loop spans 12 amino acids. Trimming took off 7 bases at V and 2 bases at J, with 6 bases between the two ends. Germline V gene lookup returns CDR1 MNHNS and CDR2 SASEGT. The CDR3 region has the DNA TGTGCCAGCAACGGTGGCAATCAGCCCCAGCATTTT. It yields the protein CASNGGNQPQHF.

This chain uses TRBV7-2 with TRBJ2-1; D remains ambiguous. The CDR3 has 14 residues. V was shortened by 2 bases and J by 7 bases, with 12 bases between the two germline ends. Germline V CDR1 and CDR2: SGHTA, FQGNSA. The CDR3 is CASSLPLSTNEQFF. The CDR3 DNA follows: TGTGCCAGCAGCTTACCTCTGAGTACTAATGAGCAGTTCTTC.

The chain has TRBV11-2 and TRBJ2-6; D is undetermined. The CDR3 has 17 amino acids. Per the germline V gene, CDR1 is SGHAT and CDR2 is FQNNGV. The V gene lost 1 base and the J gene lost 2 bases, with 12 bases spanning the gap. Written as DNA, the CDR3 is TGTGCCAGCAGCTTAGGAGGCACGAAGGCTGGGGCCAACGTCCTGACTTTC. Amino acid sequence: CASSLGGTKAGANVLTF.

The rearrangement joins TRBV7-8 to TRBJ1-1, with D hard to call. From germline, CDR1 is SGHVS and CDR2 FQNEAQ. This CDR3 has 12 amino acids. The germline V and J ends were trimmed by 0 bases and 11 bases, with 10 bases remaining between them. As DNA, the CDR3 is TGTGCCAGCAGCTTAGCGCTAGGCGTTGCTTTCTTT. It translates to CASSLALGVAFF.

The chain carries TRBV5-1 and TRBJ1-2; D not resolved. The CDR3 loop spans 11 amino acids. CDR1 and CDR2 (germline): SGHRS, YFSETQ. Trimming left V 4 bases short and J 6 bases short, with 7 bases between. Here the CDR3 reads CASSTMNGYTF. The DNA for the CDR3 is TGCGCCAGCAGCACCATGAATGGCTACACCTTC.

The V and J genes are TRBV7-8 and TRBJ2-4; 10 nucleotides agree with TRBD2. The V segment lost 5 bases and the J segment 8 bases; nucleotides outside the gene matches: 6. The CDR3 has 14 residues. CDR1 is SGHVS, CDR2 FQNEAQ, per germline. CDR3 in amino acids: CASSTSSGRDIQYF. DNA of the CDR3: TGTGCCAGCAGCACCTCTAGCGGGAGAGACATTCAGTACTTC.

The chain couples TRBV28 to TRBJ1-1; no clear D gene. Trimming cost V 8 bases and J 2 bases, with 12 bases left between them. The germline V gene has CDR1 MDHEN and CDR2 SYDVKM. The CDR3 is 13 amino acids. CDR3 DNA: TGTGCCAGCGGGCCCCATGAAAACACTGAAGCTTTCTTT. Its protein is CASGPHENTEAFF.

This clone was observed a single time. The rearrangement uses TRBV5-1 and TRBJ2-7, with D possibly TRBD2 on 6 matching bases. Trimming shortened V by 6 bases and J by 3 bases, and 16 bases separated the two germline ends. The CDR3 consists of 14 residues. Germline CDR1 and CDR2: SGHRS and YFSETQ. CDR3 in DNA: TGCGCCAGCAATCCCCAGGGACTTGACTACGAGCAGTACTTC. This gives the protein CASNPQGLDYEQYF.

This chain links TRBV5-8 with TRBJ2-7; TRBD1 agrees at 9 bases. J gave up 7 bases and V 4 bases, and 12 bases lay outside the gene matches. The germline V gene encodes CDR1 SGHTS and CDR2 YDEGEE. This CDR3 spans 15 amino acids. Here the CDR3 DNA reads TGTGCCAGCAGCGGTCGGACAGGGGTGGTTTTGGAGCAGTACTTC. It is translated as CASSGRTGVVLEQYF.